Shown below are 12 T cell receptor beta chains from a single sample sequenced in a study of blood T cell repertoires in COVID-19. TCRdb keeps only in-frame clones here, not all; method: immunoSEQ multiplex PCR. The data contain over 200,000 clones, around nine tenths of them singletons. The specimen was peripheral blood. The receptors were gathered from a man aged 55 to 70 with COVID-19, enrolled during active disease.

V is TRBV4-2 and J is TRBJ2-5; D might be TRBD2 (6 bases). The CDR3 is 14 amino acids. Germline CDR1 LGHNA, CDR2 YNFKEQ. Trimming stripped 4 bases from V and 5 bases from J, with 14 bases between. CDR3 protein: CASSRGKAGETQYF. CDR3 in DNA: TGTGCCAGCAGCCGGGGGAAGGCGGGGGAGACCCAGTACTTC.

V is TRBV18 and J is TRBJ1-1, with D unresolved. Trimming took 4 bases from V and 1 from J, leaving 13 bases between them. Germline V gene lookup returns CDR1 KGHSH and CDR2 LQKENI. The CDR3 is 15 amino acids. The CDR3 nucleotides are TGTGCCAGCTCACTTAACATGGCCAAGAACACTGAAGCTTTCTTT. Translating it yields CASSLNMAKNTEAFF.

The rearrangement joins TRBV3-1 (or the pseudogene TRBV3-2) to TRBJ1-1; no clear D gene. Germline CDR1 is LGHDT and CDR2 is YNNKEL (reference sequence). CDR3 length equals 12 residues. Trimming left V 3 bases short and J 11 bases short, with 13 bases between. The CDR3 bases are TGTGCCAGCAGCCAGGGTGACATTTCGGCTTTCTTT. Its translation: CASSQGDISAFF.

The genes are TRBV21-1 and TRBJ1-5; TRBD1 is the table's D call and was not checked against the DNA. TRBV21-1 is a pseudogene locus. The CDR3 sequence is 16 residues long. The CDR3 loop reads CARRRGTGGSNQPQHF. The CDR3 nucleotides read TGTGCCAGGCGGAGGGGGACAGGGGGAAGCAATCAGCCCCAGCATTTT.

CDR3 nucleotides: TGTGCCAGCAGCCAAGATGGGGGCTTAGTGGGCTACACCTTC. Its translation is CASSQDGGLVGYTF. This chain links TRBV14 with TRBJ1-2; possible D gene TRBD1, 6 bases. Trimming shortened V by 0 bases and J by 8 bases, and 13 bases separated the two germline ends. CDR1 and CDR2 from the germline V gene are SGHDN and FVKESK. This CDR3 region has 14 residues.

This chain joins TRBV4-3 and TRBJ2-7; 7 positions agree with TRBD2. Germline V gene data show CDR1 as LGHNA and CDR2 as YSLEER. The J segment lost 1 base and the V segment lost 0 bases, leaving 9 bases of the junction unmatched. This CDR3 is built from 17 residues. Here the CDR3 DNA reads TGCGCCAGCAGCCAAGATGCTTTACTAGCGATTTCCTACGAGCAGTACTTC. Protein product: CASSQDALLAISYEQYF.

This chain links TRBV18 with TRBJ1-1; possibly TRBD1 for D (5 bases). The CDR3 is 14 amino acids. Trimming left V 2 bases short and J 3 bases short, with 10 bases between. Germline V lookup: CDR1 KGHSH, CDR2 LQKENI. The CDR3 DNA reads as TGTGCCAGCTCACCAGGGGCGCCCGACACTGAAGCTTTCTTT. It specifies CASSPGAPDTEAFF.

This clone was detected a few times. The V and J genes are TRBV2 and TRBJ1-5, with 10 bases fitting TRBD1. The trim removed 7 bases at V and 7 bases at J, leaving 13 bases unmatched. Germline V gene data show CDR1 as SNHLY and CDR2 as FYNNEI. The CDR3 is 16 amino acids. This chain's CDR3 is CASTLETGGLSQPQHF. The CDR3 DNA is TGTGCCAGCACCCTGGAGACAGGGGGCCTCAGCCAGCCCCAGCATTTT.

The J gene is TRBJ2-7, the V gene TRBV30; D is perhaps TRBD2 (7 bases). This CDR3 is 15 amino acids long. The germline V gene encodes CDR1 GTSNPN and CDR2 SVGIG (reference sequence). V lost 1 base to trimming and J lost 3 bases, with 16 bases between them. The CDR3 nucleotides read TGTGCCTGGAGTGACTGGGGGGAGGGGGGCTACGAGCAGTACTTC. It is translated as CAWSDWGEGGYEQYF.

This clone is a singleton in its sample. The CDR3, as DNA: TGTGCCAGCAGTGAGGGCAGTAATCAGCCCCAGCATTTT. This encodes CASSEGSNQPQHF. J is TRBJ1-5 and V is TRBV6-1; D not resolved. Per germline, CDR1 MNHNS and CDR2 SASEGT. CDR3 size: 13 residues. V lost 3 bases, J lost 4 bases, and 7 bases lay in between.

The CDR3 is CASSQPHRVGETQYF. The CDR3 DNA follows: TGTGCCAGCAGTCAACCCCACAGGGTCGGGGAGACCCAGTACTTC. The V gene is TRBV28, the J gene TRBJ2-5; possible D gene TRBD1, 6 bases. The germline V gene has CDR1 MDHEN and CDR2 SYDVKM. The CDR3 runs 15 residues. Trimming cost V 5 bases and J 5 bases, with 18 bases left between them.

The rearrangement uses TRBV7-2 and TRBJ1-1, with TRBD1 matching over 9 bases. Germline values: CDR1 SGHTA, CDR2 FQGNSA. Germline trimming cut 6 bases from V and 1 base from J; bases unmatched to any gene: 3. The CDR3 is 14 residues long. The CDR3 DNA sequence: TGTGCCAGCAGTCGGGGACAGGGGAACACTGAAGCTTTCTTT. It yields the protein CASSRGQGNTEAFF.